The T cell receptor beta chain under discussion was sequenced for a study of CD8 T cells in ankylosing spondylitis. A quantitative 5'-RACE method, one with molecular barcodes, was used to make TCR beta libraries. TCRdb processed the 5' RACE reads anew with MiXCR; each CDR3 protein has one entry. The profile shows around 130,000 distinct CDR3 sequences, 9.3% of them singletons. Study observations and caveats: The authors reported significant enrichment of disease-linked clones in matched ankylosing spondylitis synovial fluid. Reactive arthritis synovial fluid and blood were previously reported to contain some motif variants. Within ankylosing spondylitis blood, a TCR beta motif made up of eight or nine highly homologous variants appeared to be characteristic.

This clonotype was seen many times. Its antigen remains unknown. The germline V and J ends were trimmed by 5 bases and 7 bases, with 23 bases remaining between them. The CDR3 extends over 16 amino acids. Germline V CDR1 and CDR2: SGHTA, FQGNSA. Sequences were obtained from blood, either unsorted or a sorted T cell fraction (not recorded which). V gene TRBV7-2 combines with J gene TRBJ1-2; no clear D gene. This sequence was found in a male donor with ankylosing spondylitis or in good health (not recorded which). The DNA for the CDR3 is TGTGCCAGCAGCGCTGGGTGGTCAGGCCAGATTAGTGGCTACACCTTC. Translated, it gives CASSAGWSGQISGYTF. The variable domain in full, completed from reference TRBV7-2 and TRBJ1-2, reads GAGVSQSPSNKVTEKGKDVELRCDPISGHTALYWYRQSLGQGLEFLIYFQGNSAPDKSGLPSDRFSAERTGGSVSTLTIQRTQQEDSAVYLCASSAGWSGQISGYTFGSGTRLTVV.